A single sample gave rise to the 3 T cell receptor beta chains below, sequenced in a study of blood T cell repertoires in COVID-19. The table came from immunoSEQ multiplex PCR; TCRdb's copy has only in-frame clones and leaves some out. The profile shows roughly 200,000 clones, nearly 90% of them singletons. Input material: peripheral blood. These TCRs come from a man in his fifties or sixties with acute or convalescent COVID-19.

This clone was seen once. CDR3 sequence: CASSLTGSWREQFF. In DNA, the CDR3 is TGTGCCAGCAGTTTAACCGGGAGTTGGCGCGAGCAGTTCTTC. V gene TRBV28 combines with J gene TRBJ2-1; weak D call: TRBD2 (6 bases). This CDR3 is built from 14 residues. Deletions cut 2 bases from V and 10 bases from J, with 15 bases between. CDR1 and CDR2 (germline): MDHEN, SYDVKM. Based on the CDR3 plus reference TRBV28 and TRBJ2-1, the full variable domain is DVKVTQSSRYLVKRTGEKVFLECVQDMDHENMFWYRQDPGLGLRLIYFSYDVKMKEKGDIPEGYSVSREKKERFSLILESASTNQTSMYLCASSLTGSWREQFFGPGTRLTVL.

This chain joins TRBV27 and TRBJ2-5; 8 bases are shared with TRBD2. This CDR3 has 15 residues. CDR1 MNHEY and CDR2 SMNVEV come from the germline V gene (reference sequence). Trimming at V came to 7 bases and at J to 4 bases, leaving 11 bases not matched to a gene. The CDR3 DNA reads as TGTGCCAGCACCGCGGCCGCGGGGGGCGGAGAGACCCAGTACTTC. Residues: CASTAAAGGGETQYF.

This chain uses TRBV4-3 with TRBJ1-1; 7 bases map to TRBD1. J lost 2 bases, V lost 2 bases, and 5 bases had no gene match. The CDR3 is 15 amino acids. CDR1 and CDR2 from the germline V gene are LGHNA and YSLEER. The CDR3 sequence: CASSQQTGPNTEAFF. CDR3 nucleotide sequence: TGCGCCAGCAGCCAACAGACAGGGCCAAACACTGAAGCTTTCTTT.